This TCR beta chain was captured by sequencing in a study of control samples from healthy donors and cancer patients. The assay was immunoSEQ multiplex PCR, and TCRdb's table has in-frame clones only and misses some. The profile shows fewer than 200,000 clones, roughly 90% of them singletons. Germline V gene sequence: CDR1 MDHEN, CDR2 SYDVKM. The CDR3 loop spans 16 amino acids. Trimming took 6 bases from V and 7 from J; bases not matched to a gene: 9. Sample: blood. The origin of this receptor is a woman between 45 and 60 years old in good health. This sequence joins TRBV28 and TRBJ2-2; 12 nucleotides line up with TRBD2. The CDR3 spells CASSPSGTSGFGELFF. For the CDR3, the DNA is TGTGCCAGCAGCCCCTCCGGGACTAGCGGGTTCGGGGAGCTGTTTTTT.